A selection of T cell receptor beta chains follows, all from one sample in a study of early T cells in non-severe SARS-CoV-2 infection. TCRdb fed the 5' RACE reads into MiXCR, producing one record per CDR3 protein. The sample consists of fewer than 30,000 distinct CDR3 sequences, about 4.5% of them appearing once. Sequencing used whole blood. These receptors came from an adult who was a healthcare worker with PCR-confirmed SARS-CoV-2 infection or an uninfected control (not recorded which). CDR3s include the opening cysteine and the closing phenylalanine or tryptophan. The order of the fields is clone size, V gene, J gene, D gene, CDR3 protein, CDR3 DNA. The D gene is left open where the match is weak. A clone size is listed for some rows: how often the clone was seen (once, few, many), or a class if it is expanded.

>-|TRBV20-1|TRBJ1-4|-
CSANPGKGGKLFF
TGCAGTGCCAACCCCGGGAAGGGAGGAAAACTGTTTTTT
>few|TRBV10-3|TRBJ2-3|-
CAIRLSDTQYF
TGTGCCATCAGACTCTCAGATACGCAGTATTTT
>medium-sized|TRBV10-3|TRBJ2-3|-
CAISEWTADTQYF
TGTGCCATCAGTGAGTGGACGGCAGATACGCAGTATTTT
>many|TRBV3-1|TRBJ1-1|-
CASRTHSGLNTEAFF
TGTGCCAGCAGGACACATTCAGGATTGAACACTGAAGCTTTCTTT
>many|TRBV11-3|TRBJ2-3|-
CASSLGLPGGTDTQYF
TGTGCCAGCAGCTTAGGTCTGCCGGGGGGCACAGATACGCAGTATTTT
>many|TRBV11-2|TRBJ2-6|-
CASSISWSGANVLTF
TGTGCCAGCAGCATCTCCTGGTCTGGGGCCAACGTCCTGACTTTC
>few|TRBV11-2|TRBJ2-7|-
CASSLSSALGTWEQYF
TGTGCCAGCAGCTTAAGTAGCGCCTTAGGGACGTGGGAGCAGTACTTC
>many|TRBV20-1|TRBJ2-5|TRBD2
CSALTSGGEETQYF
TGCAGTGCTCTCACTAGCGGGGGAGAAGAGACCCAGTACTTC
>many|TRBV4-2|TRBJ2-7|-
CASSQGGVQYF
TGTGCCAGCAGCCAGGGGGGAGTGCAGTACTTC
>-|TRBV2|TRBJ2-3|-
CASSARQGGTDTQYF
TGTGCCAGCAGCGCCCGCCAGGGCGGCACAGATACGCAGTATTTT
>many|TRBV13|TRBJ2-7|-
CASSINGALGGEQYF
TGTGCCAGCAGCATCAACGGGGCTCTGGGTGGGGAGCAGTACTTC
>many|TRBV6-1|TRBJ2-7|TRBD1
CASTRQGASYEQYF
TGTGCCAGCACCCGACAGGGGGCTAGTTACGAGCAGTACTTC
>once|TRBV4-1|TRBJ1-1|-
CASSQEGIGQSEAFF
TGCGCCAGCAGCCAAGAAGGGATTGGGCAGTCTGAAGCTTTCTTT
>once|TRBV9|TRBJ2-5|TRBD2
CASSADPSGGMKETQYF
TGTGCCAGCAGCGCGGATCCTAGCGGGGGAATGAAAGAGACCCAGTACTTC
>medium-sized|TRBV28|TRBJ2-1|-
CASSFSDTLRNEQFF
TGTGCCAGCAGTTTCTCGGACACCCTAAGGAATGAGCAGTTCTTC
>many|TRBV4-3|TRBJ1-2|-
CASSQGQNYYGYTF
TGCGCCAGCAGCCAGGGGCAGAACTACTATGGCTACACCTTC
>few|TRBV6-2/TRBV6-3|TRBJ1-1|-
CASSYSRGEAFF
TGTGCCAGCAGTTACTCGAGAGGGGAAGCTTTCTTT
>many|TRBV4-3|TRBJ2-5|-
CASSQGLWREETQYF
TGCGCCAGCAGCCAAGGTCTATGGCGGGAAGAGACCCAGTACTTC
>many|TRBV20-1|TRBJ1-3|-
CSARFSTGLNSGNTIYF
TGCAGTGCTAGATTCTCGACAGGTCTAAACTCTGGAAACACCATATATTTT
>many|TRBV15|TRBJ2-7|-
CATSRDSTSSEQYF
TGTGCCACCAGCAGAGATAGCACCTCGAGCGAGCAGTACTTC
>many|TRBV30|TRBJ1-5|-
CAWSKSGTQPQHF
TGTGCCTGGAGTAAAAGTGGAACGCAGCCCCAGCATTTT
>few|TRBV7-6|TRBJ2-7|TRBD2
CASSPSGTSYEQYF
TGTGCCAGCAGTCCCTCGGGGACTAGCTACGAGCAGTACTTC
>many|TRBV11-2|TRBJ2-2|TRBD1
CASSLTGQVDTGELFF
TGTGCCAGCAGCCTAACCGGACAGGTGGACACCGGGGAGCTGTTTTTT
>many|TRBV14|TRBJ2-5|-
CASSQDYVGTQYF
TGTGCCAGCAGCCAAGATTATGTCGGGACCCAGTACTTC
>many|TRBV12-3/TRBV12-4|TRBJ2-1|-
CASSSQGVGYNEQFF
TGTGCCAGCAGTTCACAGGGAGTAGGCTACAATGAGCAGTTCTTC
>many|TRBV9|TRBJ1-5|-
CASSRDLNQPQHF
TGTGCCAGCAGCAGGGACCTAAATCAGCCCCAGCATTTT
>many|TRBV11-2|TRBJ2-3|-
CASSLVGEATDTQYF
TGTGCCAGCAGCTTAGTTGGGGAGGCGACAGATACGCAGTATTTT
>many|TRBV7-2|TRBJ2-7|TRBD2
CASSLRLAGGYEQYF
TGTGCCAGCAGCTTAAGATTAGCGGGGGGGTACGAGCAGTACTTC
>many|TRBV5-1|TRBJ2-3|-
CASHLRGASDTQYF
TGCGCCAGCCACCTTCGGGGGGCATCAGATACGCAGTATTTT
>many|TRBV7-7|TRBJ2-7|TRBD2
CASSLVDSGRHSYEQYF
TGTGCTAGCAGCTTAGTGGATAGCGGGAGACACTCCTACGAGCAGTACTTC
>-|TRBV7-2|TRBJ1-5|-
CASSTSVNQPQHF
TGTGCCAGCAGCACGTCCGTTAATCAGCCCCAGCATTTT
>many|TRBV20-1|TRBJ2-7|-
CSARVANEQYF
TGCAGTGCTAGAGTGGCGAACGAGCAGTACTTC
>many|TRBV7-2|TRBJ2-1|-
CASSSGVSYNGYNEQFF
TGTGCCAGCAGCTCAGGCGTCTCCTATAATGGCTACAATGAGCAGTTCTTC
>medium-sized|TRBV4-1|TRBJ1-1|-
CASSQTGSVNTEAFF
TGCGCCAGCAGCCAGACAGGTTCCGTGAACACTGAAGCTTTCTTT
>many|TRBV7-6|TRBJ2-5|TRBD2
CASSPTSGIGALETQYF
TGTGCCAGCAGCCCGACTAGCGGGATCGGGGCGTTGGAGACCCAGTACTTC
>many|TRBV30|TRBJ1-2|TRBD1
CAWSPLEAGGYGYTF
TGTGCCTGGAGTCCCCTCGAGGCAGGGGGCTATGGCTACACCTTC
>many|TRBV15|TRBJ2-6|-
CATSRDQVSGANVLTF
TGTGCCACCAGCAGAGACCAGGTATCTGGGGCCAACGTCCTGACTTTC
>many|TRBV10-3|TRBJ2-3|TRBD2
CAISRSGANTDTQYF
TGTGCCATCAGTCGTAGCGGGGCTAACACAGATACGCAGTATTTT
>-|TRBV2|TRBJ2-3|TRBD2
CASSEGGLAGLTDTQYF
TGTGCCAGCAGTGAAGGAGGGCTAGCGGGACTCACAGATACGCAGTATTTT
>many|TRBV13|TRBJ2-7|-
CASSRDFRGEQYF
TGTGCCAGCAGCCGGGACTTCAGAGGGGAGCAGTACTTC
>many|TRBV6-5|TRBJ2-1|TRBD2
CASSFQRGGEDEQFF
TGTGCCAGCAGTTTCCAGCGGGGGGGCGAGGATGAGCAGTTCTTC
>-|TRBV5-4|TRBJ2-1|TRBD2
CASSTRGLASEQFF
TGTGCCAGCAGCACCCGAGGACTAGCTAGTGAGCAGTTCTTC
>-|TRBV20-1|TRBJ2-2|-
CSARGGPGELFF
TGCAGTGCTAGAGGGGGGCCCGGGGAGCTGTTTTTT
>few|TRBV20-1|TRBJ1-1|-
CSAKTGIENTEAFF
TGCAGTGCTAAAACCGGGATAGAGAACACTGAAGCTTTCTTT
>many|TRBV5-1|TRBJ2-6|-
CASSPVVGPNSGANVLTF
TGCGCCAGCAGCCCAGTAGTGGGCCCTAACTCTGGGGCCAACGTCCTGACTTTC
>many|TRBV6-6|TRBJ2-3|-
CASSKGGTQYF
TGTGCCAGCAGTAAGGGGGGTACGCAGTATTTT
>many|TRBV10-3|TRBJ1-4|-
CATQRQVGNEKLFF
TGTGCCACTCAAAGACAGGTCGGAAATGAAAAACTGTTTTTT
>many|TRBV4-1|TRBJ1-5|-
CASSQDGGNQPQHF
TGCGCCAGCAGCCAAGATGGAGGGAATCAGCCCCAGCATTTT
>medium-sized|TRBV7-2|TRBJ2-7|TRBD2
CASSLDRTSGISYEQYF
TGTGCCAGCAGCTTGGATCGGACTAGCGGGATCTCCTACGAGCAGTACTTC
>-|TRBV27|TRBJ2-7|-
CASSLSRATLLHEQYF
TGTGCCAGCAGTTTATCGAGGGCAACCCTGCTCCACGAGCAGTACTTC
>few|TRBV4-1|TRBJ2-5|TRBD2
CASSPDHTSGGAQETQYF
TGCGCCAGCAGCCCCGACCACACTAGCGGGGGGGCCCAAGAGACCCAGTACTTC
>few|TRBV7-2|TRBJ2-7|TRBD2
CASSLVASGGAYEQYF
TGTGCCAGCAGCTTAGTCGCTAGCGGGGGGGCCTACGAGCAGTACTTC
>many|TRBV19|TRBJ1-1|TRBD1
CASNRPGTVMNTEAFF
TGTGCCAGTAATCGTCCCGGGACAGTTATGAACACTGAAGCTTTCTTT
>many|TRBV7-9|TRBJ2-6|-
CASSQQGYGANVLTF
TGTGCCAGCAGCCAACAGGGTTACGGGGCCAACGTCCTGACTTTC
>few|TRBV4-1|TRBJ2-7|-
CASSQEERSYEQYF
TGCGCCAGCAGCCAAGAAGAGCGATCCTACGAGCAGTACTTC
>many|TRBV6-2/TRBV6-3|TRBJ2-7|-
CASSLGFTYEQYF
TGTGCCAGCAGTCTGGGATTTACCTACGAGCAGTACTTC
>-|TRBV13|TRBJ2-3|TRBD2
CASSIAGGPTDTQYF
TGTGCCAGCAGCATAGCGGGAGGACCCACAGATACGCAGTATTTT
>-|TRBV25-1|TRBJ1-1|TRBD1
CASSDLLTGGLKEAFF
TGTGCCAGCAGTGATCTCCTCACAGGGGGCTTAAAGGAAGCTTTCTTT
>many|TRBV12-3/TRBV12-4|TRBJ1-1|TRBD1
CASSGTGEQNTEAFF
TGTGCCAGCAGTGGGACAGGGGAACAGAACACTGAAGCTTTCTTT
>many|TRBV19|TRBJ2-1|TRBD2
CASSTPGLASGDEQFF
TGTGCCAGTAGTACCCCGGGACTAGCGTCAGGCGATGAGCAGTTCTTC